The 24 T cell receptor beta chains below all came from one sample that was sequenced in a study of blood T cell repertoires in COVID-19 (dated by TCRdb to 2020 to 2021). The library was produced with the immunoSEQ multiplex PCR assay. Entries here come from immuneACCESS through TCRdb and include only in-frame sequences with V and J called. Some clones fail to appear in such tables; in the studies checked, an unresolved V gene covers under half of the shortfall, and the cause of the remainder is unknown. The sample yields roughly 69,000 clones; about four fifths were counted once. Of the sample, roughly 13% falls within the top ten clones. The sample consisted of peripheral blood. Receptor source: a man over 45 with COVID-19, enrolled during active disease.

This chain links TRBV5-1 with TRBJ2-5; 7 nucleotides line up with TRBD2. Looked up from germline, CDR1 is SGHRS and CDR2 is YFSETQ. The length of the CDR3 is 16 residues. V was pared by 0 bases and J by 8 bases, with 13 bases of the junction left unmatched. The CDR3 protein is CASSLAREDYKATQYF. The CDR3 nucleotides read TGCGCCAGCAGCTTGGCCCGGGAGGACTACAAGGCAACCCAGTACTTC. Combining the CDR3 with reference TRBV5-1 and TRBJ2-5 gives the whole variable domain KAGVTQTPRYLIKTRGQQVTLSCSPISGHRSVSWYQQTPGQGLQFLFEYFSETQRNKGNFPGRFSGRQFSNSRSEMNVSTLELGDSALYLCASSLAREDYKATQYFGPGTRLLVL.

This chain connects TRBV14 to TRBJ1-6, with a tentative D call TRBD1 (6 bases). Germline V lookup: CDR1 SGHDN, CDR2 FVKESK. The CDR3 extends over 18 amino acids. Trimming cost V 0 bases and J 10 bases, with 22 bases left between them. This CDR3 reads CASSQDPPGGGRGSPLHF. The CDR3 DNA follows: TGTGCCAGCAGCCAAGATCCACCGGGGGGGGGCAGGGGATCACCCCTCCACTTT.

This CDR3 reads CASSLASAGSTDTQYF. Here the CDR3 DNA reads TGCGCCAGCAGCTTGGCCTCGGCGGGAAGCACAGATACGCAGTATTTT. The rearrangement links TRBV5-1 to TRBJ2-3; possibly TRBD2 for D (6 bases). Looked up from germline, CDR1 is SGHRS and CDR2 is YFSETQ. CDR3 length equals 16 residues. Trimming stripped 0 bases from V and 0 bases from J, with 11 bases between. Drawing the rest from reference TRBV5-1 and TRBJ2-3, the complete variable domain is KAGVTQTPRYLIKTRGQQVTLSCSPISGHRSVSWYQQTPGQGLQFLFEYFSETQRNKGNFPGRFSGRQFSNSRSEMNVSTLELGDSALYLCASSLASAGSTDTQYFGPGTRLTVL.

The CDR3 DNA is TGTGCCTGGAGTTTGAACAGTCGTATTGAAGCTTTCTTT. Its translation: CAWSLNSRIEAFF. V usage is TRBV30 and J usage is TRBJ1-1; D not certain. The V end lost 2 bases, the J end lost 7 bases, and 14 bases lay between the germline ends. Per germline, CDR1 GTSNPN and CDR2 SVGIG (reference sequence). The CDR3 covers 13 residues.

V gene TRBV19 combines with J gene TRBJ1-5, with D unresolved. The CDR3 sequence is 14 residues long. V was cut by 5 bases and J by 7 bases, with 15 bases left in between. Germline values: CDR1 LNHDA, CDR2 SQIVND (reference sequence). The CDR3 sequence is CASSPYGGEQPQHF. Here the CDR3 DNA reads TGTGCCAGTAGTCCTTACGGCGGGGAGCAGCCCCAGCATTTT.

CDR3 region: CASRAAARSYEQYF. The DNA for the CDR3 is TGTGCCAGCAGGGCCGCGGCCCGCTCCTACGAGCAGTACTTC. The rearrangement links TRBV7-2 to TRBJ2-7; D call uncertain. The CDR3 runs to 14 residues. Germline V gene lookup returns CDR1 SGHTA and CDR2 FQGNSA. With 6 bases removed from V and 0 bases from J, the gap between germline ends came to 12 bases.

This clone was detected only a few times. Other nucleotide sequences in the sample specify the same CDR3. The genes are TRBV19 and TRBJ1-5; D is perhaps TRBD1 (5 bases). V lost 5 bases and J lost 2, with 10 bases in between. The CDR3 is 14 residues long. Germline assignment: CDR1 LNHDA and CDR2 SQIVND (reference sequence). The DNA for the CDR3 is TGTGCCAGTAGTCGCGGGGGTGGCAATCAGCCCCAGCATTTT. The encoded protein is CASSRGGGNQPQHF.

This clone came up once. The V call is TRBV5-1, the J call TRBJ1-3; 7 bases are shared with TRBD1. CDR3 length: 15 residues. The germline V gene encodes CDR1 SGHRS and CDR2 YFSETQ. Trimming removed 1 base from V and 1 base from J; junction bases left unmatched: 2. The CDR3 nucleotides are TGCGCCAGCAGCTTGCAGGGGGAGTCTGGAAACACCATATATTTT. It codes for CASSLQGESGNTIYF.

This clone was counted ten times or more. This chain uses TRBV5-4 with TRBJ2-6, with D tentatively TRBD1 (8 bases). CDR1 and CDR2 (germline): SGHNT, YYREEE (reference sequence). V lost 4 bases and J lost 0, with 17 bases in between. The CDR3 is made up of 18 amino acids. The CDR3 sequence: CASSGGGQAPSGANVLTF. Here the CDR3 DNA reads TGTGCCAGCAGCGGGGGGGGACAGGCTCCCTCTGGGGCCAACGTCCTGACTTTC.

The J gene is TRBJ1-2, the V gene TRBV5-1, with a tentative D call TRBD1 (5 bases). V lost 2 bases and J 6 bases, leaving 14 bases between the germline ends. The CDR3 is made up of 14 amino acids. The germline gives CDR1 SGHRS, CDR2 YFSETQ. In DNA, the CDR3 is TGCGCCAGCAGCTTCTCGGGCAGGGTGGATGGCTACACCTTC. Protein product: CASSFSGRVDGYTF.

The chain couples TRBV18 to TRBJ2-7; 7 nucleotides agree with TRBD1. Germline V gene sequence: CDR1 KGHSH, CDR2 LQKENI. This CDR3 region has 13 residues. V lost 3 bases and J lost 7; bases outside the gene matches: 6. CDR3 in amino acids: CASSPDRPWEQYF. The CDR3 DNA sequence: TGTGCCAGCTCACCGGACAGGCCGTGGGAGCAGTACTTC.

V usage is TRBV7-2 and J usage is TRBJ1-2; 7 positions match TRBD1. Germline V lookup: CDR1 SGHTA, CDR2 FQGNSA. The CDR3 is 16 residues long. The V segment lost 5 bases and the J segment 8 bases; nucleotides outside the gene matches: 17. The CDR3 reads CASSRTRQGGLEGYTF. The CDR3 DNA reads TGTGCCAGCAGCCGGACCCGACAGGGTGGCCTTGAGGGCTACACCTTC. The full variable domain, with the rest looked up from reference TRBV7-2 and TRBJ1-2, is GAGVSQSPSNKVTEKGKDVELRCDPISGHTALYWYRQSLGQGLEFLIYFQGNSAPDKSGLPSDRFSAERTGGSVSTLTIQRTQQEDSAVYLCASSRTRQGGLEGYTFGSGTRLTVV.

The chain couples TRBV24-1 to TRBJ2-7; no clear D. Germline-derived CDR1 and CDR2 are KGHDR and SFDVKD. The CDR3 sequence is 11 residues long. Between the trimmed V and J ends, which lost 5 bases and 3 bases, there was a span of 4 bases. In DNA, the CDR3 is TGTGCCACCAGTGGTCGCTACGAGCAGTACTTC. Amino acids: CATSGRYEQYF.

The V and J genes are TRBV7-9 and TRBJ2-7; maybe TRBD2 (6 bases). This CDR3 region has 13 residues. Per germline, CDR1 SEHNR and CDR2 FQNEAQ (reference sequence). The germline V and J ends were trimmed by 6 bases and 3 bases, with 12 bases remaining between them. CDR3 in amino acids: CASRLWGDYEQYF. CDR3 nucleotide sequence: TGTGCCAGCAGGCTGTGGGGGGACTACGAGCAGTACTTC.

The chain recombines TRBV6-5 with TRBJ1-4; no definite D call. V lost 6 bases and J 0 bases, leaving 5 bases between the germline ends. Germline CDR1 and CDR2: MNHEY and SVGAGI. The CDR3 spans 13 residues. The CDR3 coding sequence is TGTGCCAGCAGCTTAACAACTAATGAAAAACTGTTTTTT. Residues: CASSLTTNEKLFF.

CDR3 in DNA: TGTGCCAGCAGTCCAAACACAGGGGGTAATGAAAAACTGTTTTTT. It encodes CASSPNTGGNEKLFF. The chain joins TRBV6-5 to TRBJ1-4; 8 positions agree with TRBD1. The CDR3 totals 15 residues. Germline V gene data show CDR1 as MNHEY and CDR2 as SVGAGI. V trimming: 5 bases; J trimming: 4 bases; junction bases outside the gene matches: 6.

The chain links TRBV10-3 to TRBJ1-5, with D hard to call. Trimming shortened V by 0 bases and J by 7 bases, and 10 bases separated the two germline ends. The germline V gene encodes CDR1 ENHRY and CDR2 SYGVKD. The CDR3 runs to 14 residues. The CDR3 region is CAISESSELQPQHF. CDR3 DNA: TGTGCCATCAGTGAGTCGTCCGAGCTACAGCCCCAGCATTTT.

CDR3 region: CASSYSGQHNQPQHF. The DNA for the CDR3 is TGTGCCAGCAGTTACTCGGGGCAACACAATCAGCCCCAGCATTTT. The chain joins TRBV6-5 to TRBJ1-5; D might be TRBD1 (5 bases). CDR1 and CDR2 from the germline V gene are MNHEY and SVGAGI. The CDR3 consists of 15 residues. Trimming removed 0 bases at V and 3 bases at J, with 9 bases between.

This clone came up once. V usage is TRBV6-5 and J usage is TRBJ2-1, with D perhaps TRBD2 (6 bases). Trimming left V 7 bases short and J 3 bases short, with 13 bases between. The CDR3 covers 14 residues. Germline CDR1 MNHEY, CDR2 SVGAGI. CDR3 region: CASMSAGYYNEQFF. The CDR3 DNA follows: TGTGCCAGCATGTCGGCGGGATACTACAATGAGCAGTTCTTC.

This rearrangement joins TRBV27 to TRBJ2-7; TRBD2 aligns across 7 bases. Looked up from germline, CDR1 is MNHEY and CDR2 is SMNVEV (reference sequence). Trimming cost V 3 bases and J 0 bases; bases outside gene matches: 5. CDR3 length: 15 residues. CDR3 loop: CASSFLGGSSYEQYF. CDR3 in DNA: TGTGCCAGCAGTTTCCTGGGGGGGTCCTCCTACGAGCAGTACTTC.

This rearrangement joins TRBV6-5 to TRBJ2-3, with D unresolved. The CDR3 extends over 13 amino acids. V was shortened by 6 bases and J by 3 bases, with 10 bases between the two germline ends. Germline CDR1 reads MNHEY; CDR2 reads SVGAGI. CDR3 amino acids: CASRPQATDTQYF. The DNA of the CDR3 is TGTGCCAGCAGACCCCAGGCGACAGATACGCAGTATTTT.

CDR3: CASSWGGGTNTGELFF. Written as DNA, the CDR3 is TGTGCCAGCAGCTGGGGCGGGGGGACGAACACCGGGGAGCTGTTTTTT. The chain recombines TRBV5-4 with TRBJ2-2, with 8 nucleotides matching TRBD2. Per germline, CDR1 SGHNT and CDR2 YYREEE (reference sequence). CDR3 length equals 16 residues. V dropped 3 bases and J dropped 0; count of bases not matched to a gene: 4.

The V call is TRBV2, the J call TRBJ1-2; 9 bases fit TRBD1. Germline V gives CDR1 SNHLY, CDR2 FYNNEI. This CDR3 is 14 amino acids long. Trimming cost V 2 bases and J 5 bases; bases outside gene matches: 3. CDR3 amino acids: CASSERDRAYGYTF. Written as DNA, the CDR3 is TGTGCCAGCAGTGAAAGGGACAGGGCGTATGGCTACACCTTC.

V is TRBV9 and J is TRBJ1-6; D remains ambiguous. CDR1 SGDLS and CDR2 YYNGEE come from the germline V gene. Trimming left V 0 bases short and J 0 bases short, with 7 bases between. The CDR3 runs to 16 residues. CDR3 sequence (DNA): TGTGCCAGCAGCGTAGCATCGAGCTCCTATAATTCACCCCTCCACTTT. Protein product: CASSVASSSYNSPLHF.